The 22 T cell receptor beta chains below come from one sample, sequenced in a study of cytomegalovirus exposure and HLA in healthy donors (dated by TCRdb to the late 2010s). Libraries were built with the immunoSEQ multiplex PCR assay. A mixture of 60 forward primers for TCR Vbeta segments and 13 reverse primers for TCR Jbeta segments was used in the multiplex PCR. TCRdb took over this immuneACCESS table, retaining in-frame rearrangements with V and J assigned. Such tables are incomplete; in checked studies, under half of the missing clones stem from an unresolved V gene, and the remainder is unexplained. The sample includes some 140,000 clones, with around 72% observed a single time. The top ten hold around 4% of the sample. Sequencing was done on a sample of PBMCs. These TCRs come from a man between 18 and 29 years old in good health and CMV-seropositive.

The J gene is TRBJ1-4, the V gene TRBV6-6, with a tentative D call TRBD1 (6 bases). This CDR3 spans 14 amino acids. CDR1 and CDR2 from the germline V gene are MNHNY and SVGAGI (reference sequence). Trimming cost V 6 bases and J 7 bases, with 15 bases left between them. CDR3 residues: CASRSRGASEKLFF. For the CDR3, the DNA is TGTGCCAGCAGATCCCGGGGGGCGAGTGAAAAACTGTTTTTT.

On this clone itself: Germline and junction disagree at one end, which may indicate a read error. The chain combines TRBV28 with TRBJ1-2, with 7 positions matching TRBD1. The CDR3 spans 12 residues. Per the germline V gene, CDR1 is MDHEN and CDR2 is SYDVKM. The CDR3 sequence: CASSNQFGGGPF. CDR3 DNA sequence: TGTGCCAGCAGCAACCAATTTGGAGGGGGCCCCTTC.

The rearrangement links TRBV19 to TRBJ1-1; 8 nucleotides match TRBD1. This CDR3 region has 14 residues. V lost 3 bases, J lost 4 bases, and 4 bases stayed unmatched. Germline CDR1 reads LNHDA; CDR2 reads SQIVND (reference sequence). This CDR3 reads CASSIRDRSTEAFF. Written as DNA, the CDR3 is TGTGCCAGTAGTATCCGGGACAGGAGCACTGAAGCTTTCTTT. Supplemented by reference TRBV19 and TRBJ1-1, the full variable domain reads DGGITQSPKYLFRKEGQNVTLSCEQNLNHDAMYWYRQDPGQGLRLIYYSQIVNDFQKGDIAEGYSVSREKKESFPLTVTSAQKNPTAFYLCASSIRDRSTEAFFGQGTRLTVV.

The rearrangement uses TRBV5-1 and TRBJ2-6; tentative D call: TRBD1 (6 bases). Trimming left V 7 bases short and J 1 base short, with 12 bases between. From germline, CDR1 is SGHRS and CDR2 YFSETQ. This CDR3 is built from 15 residues. The chain's CDR3 is CASSQGVSGANVLTF. CDR3 DNA sequence: TGCGCCAGCTCACAGGGAGTTTCTGGGGCCAACGTCCTGACTTTC.

This clone was seen a single time. This sequence joins TRBV10-3 and TRBJ1-1, with D perhaps TRBD1 (6 bases). The CDR3 has 15 amino acids. V was cut by 0 bases and J by 6 bases, with 14 bases left in between. In germline, CDR1 is ENHRY, CDR2 SYGVKD. CDR3 loop: CAISESGAAGAEAFF. The CDR3 DNA reads TGTGCCATCAGTGAGTCGGGGGCAGCCGGGGCTGAAGCTTTCTTT.

The rearrangement joins TRBV30 to TRBJ2-5; D perhaps matches TRBD1 (5 bases). V lost 0 bases to trimming and J lost 5 bases, with 19 bases between them. The CDR3 runs to 16 residues. Germline-derived CDR1 and CDR2 are GTSNPN and SVGIG (reference sequence). The CDR3 spells CAWSVEGVYLWETQYF. In DNA form, the CDR3 reads TGTGCCTGGAGTGTAGAAGGGGTCTACCTTTGGGAGACCCAGTACTTC.

V usage is TRBV19 and J usage is TRBJ1-2; no clear D gene. V lost 10 bases, J lost 7 bases, and 28 bases lay in between. The CDR3 runs to 16 residues. Germline CDR1 and CDR2: LNHDA and SQIVND (reference sequence). Here the CDR3 reads CAIFSYGSGGFGGYTF. The CDR3 DNA reads TGTGCCATCTTTAGCTATGGCAGCGGCGGGTTCGGTGGCTACACCTTC. The full variable domain, rest sourced from reference TRBV19 and TRBJ1-2, is DGGITQSPKYLFRKEGQNVTLSCEQNLNHDAMYWYRQDPGQGLRLIYYSQIVNDFQKGDIAEGYSVSREKKESFPLTVTSAQKNPTAFYLCAIFSYGSGGFGGYTFGSGTRLTVV.

The chain links TRBV5-4 to TRBJ2-1; tentatively, D is TRBD2 (6 bases). Germline CDR1 SGHNT, CDR2 YYREEE (reference sequence). V was shortened by 1 base and J by 0 bases, with 14 bases between the two germline ends. This CDR3 comprises 17 residues. CDR3 region: CASSLPPEGSSYNEQFF. The CDR3 nucleotides read TGTGCCAGCAGCTTGCCCCCGGAGGGCAGCTCCTACAATGAGCAGTTCTTC.

The rearrangement joins TRBV7-9 to TRBJ2-7; possible D gene TRBD1, 6 bases. The germline CDR1 and CDR2 sequences are SEHNR and FQNEAQ (reference sequence). The CDR3 runs 15 residues. The V and J ends lost 0 bases and 3 bases respectively, with 12 bases between them. In DNA form, the CDR3 reads TGTGCCAGCAGCTTAGCGCAAGGACAGAACTACGAGCAGTACTTC. Translated: CASSLAQGQNYEQYF. The whole variable domain, remainder taken from reference TRBV7-9 and TRBJ2-7, is DTGVSQNPRHKITKRGQNVTFRCDPISEHNRLYWYRQTLGQGPEFLTYFQNEAQLEKSRLLSDRFSAERPKGSFSTLEIQRTEQGDSAMYLCASSLAQGQNYEQYFGPGTRLTVT.

The V call is TRBV28, the J call TRBJ2-2; possible D gene TRBD2, 6 bases. The CDR3 has 16 amino acids. CDR1 and CDR2 from the germline V gene are MDHEN and SYDVKM. Trimming cost V 1 base and J 4 bases, with 13 bases left between them. The CDR3 DNA reads as TGTGCCAGCAGTTTATTCGAACTAGCTAGCACCGGGGAGCTGTTTTTT. This gives the protein CASSLFELASTGELFF.

The CDR3 loop reads CASSYPAGGRNEQFF. The CDR3 DNA reads as TGTGCCAGCAGTTACCCAGCGGGAGGTAGGAATGAGCAGTTCTTC. The chain combines TRBV6-5 with TRBJ2-1; 9 bases match TRBD2. Germline V lookup: CDR1 MNHEY, CDR2 SVGAGI. CDR3 length: 15 residues. Unmatched junction bases numbered 6, after V lost 2 bases and J lost 7 bases.

The V call is TRBV13, the J call TRBJ2-4; D unresolved. The CDR3 runs 17 residues. The V gene lost 3 bases and the J gene lost 1 base, with 16 bases spanning the gap. Germline V gene data show CDR1 as PRHDT and CDR2 as FYEKMQ (reference sequence). The CDR3 loop reads CASSFQSPGRAKNIQYF. As DNA, the CDR3 is TGTGCCAGCAGCTTTCAGTCCCCCGGCAGGGCCAAAAACATTCAGTACTTC. The variable domain in full, with the rest retrieved from reference TRBV13 and TRBJ2-4, is AAGVIQSPRHLIKEKRETATLKCYPIPRHDTVYWYQQGPGQDPQFLISFYEKMQSDKGSIPDRFSAQQFSDYHSELNMSSLELGDSALYFCASSFQSPGRAKNIQYFGAGTRLSVL.

The gene calls are TRBV5-1 and TRBJ2-3, with D unclear. Trimming left V 0 bases short and J 5 bases short, with 10 bases between. CDR1 and CDR2 (germline): SGHRS, YFSETQ. The CDR3 covers 14 residues. DNA for the CDR3: TGCGCCAGCAGCTTGGTGGGCGCGAAAGATACGCAGTATTTT. Translating gives CASSLVGAKDTQYF.

The V call is TRBV27, the J call TRBJ1-2; TRBD1 matches 10 bases. CDR3 size: 15 residues. The germline gives CDR1 MNHEY, CDR2 SMNVEV (reference sequence). With 2 bases clipped from V and 1 base from J, the junction kept 1 base outside the gene matches. CDR3 sequence: CASSLGTGVNYGYTF. The CDR3 DNA reads as TGTGCCAGCAGTTTAGGGACAGGGGTTAACTATGGCTACACCTTC.

The sample holds one count of this clone. The rearrangement links TRBV29-1 to TRBJ1-1, with D maybe TRBD1 (5 bases). Germline CDR1 and CDR2: SQVTM and ANQGSEA. This CDR3 has 13 amino acids. V was shortened by 7 bases and J by 0 bases, with 12 bases between the two germline ends. CDR3 DNA: TGCAGCGCCCGTGGGGGGATGAACACTGAAGCTTTCTTT. It yields the protein CSARGGMNTEAFF. The variable domain in full, completed from reference TRBV29-1 and TRBJ1-1, reads SAVISQKPSRDICQRGTSLTIQCQVDSQVTMMFWYRQQPGQSLTLIATANQGSEATYESGFVIDKFPISRPNLTFSTLTVSNMSPEDSSIYLCSARGGMNTEAFFGQGTRLTVV.

A word on this clone: At one end the junction does not follow the germline gene, possibly because of a read error. The chain employs TRBV7-2 and TRBJ1-5; possible D gene TRBD1, 6 bases. CDR3 size: 15 residues. Germline CDR1 is SGHTA and CDR2 is FQGNSA. CDR3 loop: CAGSKQGTLSQPQHF. The CDR3 DNA follows: TGTGCCGGCAGTAAACAGGGTACCCTAAGTCAGCCCCAGCATTTT.

This clone was found many times. This chain joins TRBV6-6 and TRBJ2-1, with 13 bases aligning to TRBD2. CDR3 length: 15 amino acids. Germline CDR1 reads MNHNY; CDR2 reads SVGAGI (reference sequence). The V and J ends lost 4 bases and 3 bases, in that order; junction bases with no gene match: 0. The CDR3 bases are TGTGCCAGCAGTTGGACTAGCGGGAGCTACAATGAGCAGTTCTTC. Translation: CASSWTSGSYNEQFF.

As to this clone: One junction end does not reproduce the germline sequence, and a read error may be involved. The chain combines TRBV7-7 with TRBJ2-7; 8 bases align to TRBD2. This CDR3 has 15 residues. Germline values: CDR1 SSHAT, CDR2 FNYEAQ (reference sequence). CDR3 nucleotide sequence: TGTGCTAGCAGCCCCGGACTAGCCGTATCCTACGAGCAGTACTTC. The encoded protein is CASSPGLAVSYEQYF. Filled out from reference TRBV7-7 and TRBJ2-7, the complete variable domain reads GAGVSQSPRYKVTKRGQDVTLRCDPISSHATLYWYQQALGQGPEFLTYFNYEAQPDKSGLPSDRFSAERPEGSISTLTIQRTEQRDSAMYRCASSPGLAVSYEQYFGPGTRLTVT.

For this clone: This specimen includes other DNA sequences encoding the same CDR3. This chain uses TRBV15 with TRBJ1-1; D is unresolved. Trimming pared 5 bases from V and 2 bases from J, leaving 9 bases between. This CDR3 region has 13 residues. Per germline, CDR1 LNHNV and CDR2 YYDKDF (reference sequence). The CDR3 region is CATSGQPNTEAFF. DNA of the CDR3: TGTGCCACCAGCGGCCAACCCAACACTGAAGCTTTCTTT. Supplemented by reference TRBV15 and TRBJ1-1, the full variable domain reads DAMVIQNPRYQVTQFGKPVTLSCSQTLNHNVMYWYQQKSSQAPKLLFHYYDKDFNNEADTPDNFQSRRPNTSFCFLDIRSPGLGDTAMYLCATSGQPNTEAFFGQGTRLTVV.

The chain employs TRBV5-5 and TRBJ1-5; D is uncertain. V lost 0 bases and J 5 bases, leaving 9 bases between the germline ends. The germline CDR1 and CDR2 sequences are SGHKS and YYEKEE (reference sequence). The CDR3 is made up of 14 amino acids. The CDR3 loop is CASSLGRSYQPQHF. In DNA form, the CDR3 reads TGTGCCAGCAGCTTGGGCAGATCGTATCAGCCCCAGCATTTT.

This chain connects TRBV18 to TRBJ2-1, with unresolved D. V was clipped by 1 base and J by 12 bases, with 10 bases between them. From germline, CDR1 is KGHSH and CDR2 LQKENI. The CDR3 contains 12 residues. The CDR3 loop reads CASSPLSERQFF. The CDR3 DNA reads as TGTGCCAGCTCACCACTCTCCGAGAGGCAGTTCTTC.

The sample holds a few counts of this clone. The V gene is TRBV4-2, the J gene TRBJ2-7; a possible D gene is TRBD1 (6 bases). The CDR3 contains 16 residues. Germline lookup yields CDR1 LGHNA and CDR2 YNFKEQ. V was shortened by 4 bases and J by 1 base, with 17 bases between the two germline ends. CDR3 in DNA: TGTGCCAGCAGCCCGGTGGTAGGGGGTCGGTCCTACGAGCAGTACTTC. Translated: CASSPVVGGRSYEQYF.